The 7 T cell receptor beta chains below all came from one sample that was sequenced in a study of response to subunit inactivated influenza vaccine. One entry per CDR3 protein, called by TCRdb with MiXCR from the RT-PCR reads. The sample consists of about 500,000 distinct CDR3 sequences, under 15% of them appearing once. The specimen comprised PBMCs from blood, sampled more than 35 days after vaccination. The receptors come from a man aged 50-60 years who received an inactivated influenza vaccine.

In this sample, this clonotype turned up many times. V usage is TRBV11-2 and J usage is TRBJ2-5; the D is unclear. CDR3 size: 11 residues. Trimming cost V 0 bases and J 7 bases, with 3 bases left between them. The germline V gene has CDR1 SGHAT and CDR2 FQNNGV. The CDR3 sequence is CASSLERTQYF. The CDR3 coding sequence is TGTGCCAGCAGCTTAGAACGGACCCAGTACTTC.

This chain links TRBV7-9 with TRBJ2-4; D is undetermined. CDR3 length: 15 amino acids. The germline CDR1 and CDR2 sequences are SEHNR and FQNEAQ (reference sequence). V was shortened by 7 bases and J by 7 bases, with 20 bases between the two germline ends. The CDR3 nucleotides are TGTGCCAGCACCCCAAACACCGGAGCTGGCAACATTCAGTACTTC. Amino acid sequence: CASTPNTGAGNIQYF.

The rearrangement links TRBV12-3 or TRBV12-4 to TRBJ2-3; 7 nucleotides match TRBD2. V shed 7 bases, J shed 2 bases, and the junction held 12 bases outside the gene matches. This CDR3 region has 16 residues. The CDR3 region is CASTLGWGGNTDTQYF. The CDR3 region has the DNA TGTGCCAGCACCCTGGGGTGGGGGGGTAACACAGATACGCAGTATTTT.

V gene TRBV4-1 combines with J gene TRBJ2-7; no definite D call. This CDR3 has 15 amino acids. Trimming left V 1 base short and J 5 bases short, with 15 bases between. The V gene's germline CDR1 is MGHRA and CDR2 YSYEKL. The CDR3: CASSQVLEGHHEQYF. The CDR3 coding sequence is TGCGCCAGCAGCCAAGTATTAGAAGGCCACCACGAGCAGTACTTC.

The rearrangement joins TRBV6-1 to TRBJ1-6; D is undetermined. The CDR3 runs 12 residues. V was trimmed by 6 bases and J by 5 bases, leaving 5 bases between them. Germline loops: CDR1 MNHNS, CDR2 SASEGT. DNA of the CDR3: TGTGCCAGCAGGAGGGATAATTCACCCCTCCACTTT. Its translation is CASRRDNSPLHF.

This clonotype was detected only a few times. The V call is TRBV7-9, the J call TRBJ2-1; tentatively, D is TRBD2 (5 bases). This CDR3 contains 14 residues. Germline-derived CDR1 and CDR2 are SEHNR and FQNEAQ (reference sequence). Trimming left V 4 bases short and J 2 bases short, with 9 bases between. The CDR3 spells CASSSRETYNEQFF. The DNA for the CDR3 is TGTGCCAGCAGCTCCCGGGAAACCTACAATGAGCAGTTCTTC. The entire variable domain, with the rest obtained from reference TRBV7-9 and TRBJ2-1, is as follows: DTGVSQNPRHKITKRGQNVTFRCDPISEHNRLYWYRQTLGQGPEFLTYFQNEAQLEKSRLLSDRFSAERPKGSFSTLEIQRTEQGDSAMYLCASSSRETYNEQFFGPGTRLTVL.

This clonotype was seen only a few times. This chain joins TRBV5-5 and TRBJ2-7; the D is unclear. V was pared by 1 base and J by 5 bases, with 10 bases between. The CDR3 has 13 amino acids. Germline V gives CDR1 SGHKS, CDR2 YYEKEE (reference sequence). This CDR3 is CASSLSDFDEQYF. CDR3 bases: TGTGCCAGCAGCTTGTCAGACTTTGACGAGCAGTACTTC.